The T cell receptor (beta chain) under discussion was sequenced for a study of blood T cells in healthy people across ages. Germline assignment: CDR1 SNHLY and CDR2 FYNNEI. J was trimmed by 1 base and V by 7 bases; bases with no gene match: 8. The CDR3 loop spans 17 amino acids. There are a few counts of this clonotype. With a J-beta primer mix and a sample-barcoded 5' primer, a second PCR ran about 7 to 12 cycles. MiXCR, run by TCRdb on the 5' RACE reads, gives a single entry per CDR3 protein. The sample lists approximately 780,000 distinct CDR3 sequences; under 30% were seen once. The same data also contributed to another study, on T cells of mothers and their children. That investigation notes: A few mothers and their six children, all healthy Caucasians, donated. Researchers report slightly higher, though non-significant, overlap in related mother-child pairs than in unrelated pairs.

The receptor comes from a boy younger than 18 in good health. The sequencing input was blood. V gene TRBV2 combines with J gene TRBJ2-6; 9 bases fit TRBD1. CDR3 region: CASIPGQGTSGANVLTF. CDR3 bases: TGTGCCAGCATCCCGGGACAGGGAACTTCTGGGGCCAACGTCCTGACTTTC. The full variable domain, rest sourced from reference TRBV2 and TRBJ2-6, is EPEVTQTPSHQVTQMGQEVILRCVPISNHLYFYWYRQILGQKVEFLVSFYNNEISEKSEIFDDQFSVERPDGSNFTLKIRSTKLEDSAMYFCASIPGQGTSGANVLTFGAGSRLTVL.